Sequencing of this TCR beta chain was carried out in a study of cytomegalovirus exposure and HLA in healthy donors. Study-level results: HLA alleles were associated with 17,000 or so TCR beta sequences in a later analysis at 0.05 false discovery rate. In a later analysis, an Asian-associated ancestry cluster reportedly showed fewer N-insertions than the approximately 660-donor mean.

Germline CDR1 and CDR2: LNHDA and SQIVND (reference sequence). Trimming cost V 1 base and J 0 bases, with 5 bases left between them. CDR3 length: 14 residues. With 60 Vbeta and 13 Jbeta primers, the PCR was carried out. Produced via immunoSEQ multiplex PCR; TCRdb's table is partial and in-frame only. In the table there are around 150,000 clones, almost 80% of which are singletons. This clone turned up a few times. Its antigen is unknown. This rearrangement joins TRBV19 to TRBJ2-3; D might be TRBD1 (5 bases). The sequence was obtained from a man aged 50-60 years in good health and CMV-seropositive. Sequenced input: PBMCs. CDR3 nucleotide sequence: TGTGCCAGTAGTATAGGACAGAGCACAGATACGCAGTATTTT. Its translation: CASSIGQSTDTQYF.